The present T cell receptor (beta chain) was sequenced within a study of spatial heterogeneity in lung cancer. MiXCR, applied by TCRdb to the 5' RACE reads, yields one record per CDR3 protein. The profile shows 9,500 to 12,000 distinct CDR3 sequences, around a quarter of them singletons. Noted time point: sample taken at primary tumor resection. Unsorted tumor, nontumor lung tissue or cryopreserved PBMC supplied the whole RNA. The roughly 68 donors had untreated early-stage non-small cell lung cancer. With V trimmed by 1 base and J by 5 bases, 6 bases remained unmatched. Germline V gene data show CDR1 as SGHVS and CDR2 as FQNEAQ. CDR3 length: 15 residues. This clonotype has just a few counts.

The gene calls are TRBV7-8 and TRBJ2-5, with 8 positions matching TRBD2. The starting material was PBMCs, obtained at surgery. The sequence derives from a female donor with early-stage non-small cell lung cancer. CDR3 amino acids: CASSLGAGELETQYF. CDR3 nucleotide sequence: TGTGCCAGCAGCTTAGGAGCGGGAGAACTTGAGACCCAGTACTTC.